A selection of T cell receptor beta chains follows, all from one sample in a study of shared clonotypes between healthy human individuals. The data were produced by immunoSEQ multiplex PCR, yet TCRdb's version contains in-frame clones alone and is incomplete. The repertoire includes some 2.1 million clones, around 95% of them detected once, and 0.13% sits in the top ten. Source material: naive CD4+ T cells sorted from blood. The receptors were sampled from a young man in good health. Each CDR3 is given without its conserved first and last residue. Each record gives: J gene, V gene, CDR3 protein.

>TRBJ1-1|TRBV30
AWTHTGGNTEAF
>TRBJ1-2|TRBV6-1
ASSAGVLYGYT
>TRBJ2-7|TRBV15
ATSRPSGRPYEQY
>TRBJ1-1|TRBV5-1
ASSLSDRMNTEAF
>TRBJ2-7|TRBV10-3
AISDGSSYEQY
>TRBJ1-1|TRBV5-1
ASSLTGRNTEAF
>TRBJ2-7|TRBV30
AWGDRAHEQY
>TRBJ2-7|TRBV11-1
ASSLAGVGGYEQY
>TRBJ2-7|TRBV10-1
ASSETPGRSTYEQY
>TRBJ1-2|TRBV30
AWSPGWTPNYGYT
>TRBJ1-2|TRBV7-2
ASSISGQHSGYT
>TRBJ1-6|TRBV5-1
ASSPLGGNNSPLH
>TRBJ1-1|TRBV4-3
ASSQGNTEAF
>TRBJ1-1|TRBV30
AWSSILVGNTEAF
>TRBJ2-3|TRBV5-4
ASSLGDSTDTQY
>TRBJ2-7|TRBV10-1
ARLTGFAYEQY
>TRBJ2-7|TRBV4-2
ASSQDGSGDYEQY
>TRBJ2-2|TRBV14
ASSQVEITGELF
>TRBJ2-7|TRBV4-3
ASSQDVGSYEQY